Listed here are 8 T cell receptor beta chains from one sample, sequenced in a study of cytomegalovirus exposure and HLA in healthy donors. Vbeta (60) and Jbeta (13) primers were used in the PCR. Some clones are missing from TCRdb's copy, which holds only in-frame ones; the method was immunoSEQ multiplex PCR. The sample includes approximately 250,000 clones, over 75% of them seen just once. The sample comprised PBMCs. The receptors originated from a boy under 18 in good health and CMV-seronegative.

The chain links TRBV18 to TRBJ1-1; 7 nucleotides agree with TRBD1. Germline V CDR1 and CDR2: KGHSH, LQKENI. The CDR3 sequence is 14 residues long. V gave up 5 bases and J gave up 3 bases; unmatched junction bases: 6. The CDR3 loop is CASSIGGRDTEAFF. In nucleotides, the CDR3 is TGTGCCAGCTCAATAGGGGGCCGGGACACTGAAGCTTTCTTT.

V usage is TRBV19 and J usage is TRBJ1-1; weak D call: TRBD1 (6 bases). Germline lookup yields CDR1 LNHDA and CDR2 SQIVND (reference sequence). Trimming removed 6 bases at V and 3 bases at J, with 11 bases between. The CDR3 has 13 residues. DNA of the CDR3: TGTGCCAGTAGCCGCGCAGGGGACACTGAAGCTTTCTTT. Protein sequence: CASSRAGDTEAFF.

The chain recombines TRBV19 with TRBJ1-1; D might be TRBD1 (5 bases). Germline lookup yields CDR1 LNHDA and CDR2 SQIVND (reference sequence). This CDR3 comprises 13 residues. With 9 bases removed from V and 0 bases from J, the gap between germline ends came to 11 bases. For the CDR3, the DNA is TGTGCCAGCGCGGACACCCTGAACACTGAAGCTTTCTTT. This gives the protein CASADTLNTEAFF.

This clone appeared a single time. The chain combines TRBV15 with TRBJ2-5; 10 nucleotides align to TRBD2. This CDR3 has 18 residues. CDR1 is LNHNV, CDR2 YYDKDF, per germline (reference sequence). The V and J ends lost 0 bases and 2 bases, in that order; junction bases with no gene match: 9. The CDR3 DNA sequence: TGTGCCACCAGCAGAGATCGCCTAGCGGGAGTAGGACAAGAGACCCAGTACTTC. It codes for CATSRDRLAGVGQETQYF.

This clone was seen only once. CDR3 loop: CASSYSGRTETQYF. The CDR3 nucleotides are TGTGCCAGCAGTTACTCGGGGCGGACGGAGACCCAGTACTTC. This chain joins TRBV6-6 and TRBJ2-5, with D possibly being TRBD1 (5 bases). The length of the CDR3 is 14 residues. Germline CDR1 is MNHNY and CDR2 is SVGAGI (reference sequence). The V end was cut by 0 bases, the J end by 5 bases, with 10 bases between.

The chain uses TRBV9 and TRBJ2-2; 7 bases map to TRBD1. V dropped 4 bases and J dropped 2; count of bases not matched to a gene: 8. The germline gives CDR1 SGDLS, CDR2 YYNGEE. The CDR3 sequence is 16 residues long. In DNA form, the CDR3 reads TGTGCCAGCAGCTTGCGACAGGGTCACAACACCGGGGAGCTGTTTTTT. This translates into CASSLRQGHNTGELFF.

This chain links TRBV13 with TRBJ2-4; tentatively, D is TRBD1 (5 bases). The germline V gene encodes CDR1 PRHDT and CDR2 FYEKMQ (reference sequence). V dropped 0 bases and J dropped 8 bases, with 8 bases sitting between them. The CDR3 is 13 residues long. The chain's CDR3 is CASSLGQGHIQYF. The CDR3 bases are TGTGCCAGCAGCTTAGGTCAGGGCCACATTCAGTACTTC. Combining the CDR3 with reference TRBV13 and TRBJ2-4 gives the whole variable domain AAGVIQSPRHLIKEKRETATLKCYPIPRHDTVYWYQQGPGQDPQFLISFYEKMQSDKGSIPDRFSAQQFSDYHSELNMSSLELGDSALYFCASSLGQGHIQYFGAGTRLSVL.

V is TRBV29-1 and J is TRBJ1-4, with D perhaps TRBD1 (6 bases). The CDR3 loop spans 14 amino acids. V was shortened by 7 bases and J by 9 bases, with 21 bases between the two germline ends. Germline assignment: CDR1 SQVTM and CDR2 ANQGSEA. The DNA for the CDR3 is TGCAGCGGGTTAGGGGGATTCGAAGACCAAAAACTGTTTTTT. Amino acid sequence: CSGLGGFEDQKLFF. The full variable domain, with the rest looked up from reference TRBV29-1 and TRBJ1-4, is SAVISQKPSRDICQRGTSLTIQCQVDSQVTMMFWYRQQPGQSLTLIATANQGSEATYESGFVIDKFPISRPNLTFSTLTVSNMSPEDSSIYLCSGLGGFEDQKLFFGSGTQLSVL.